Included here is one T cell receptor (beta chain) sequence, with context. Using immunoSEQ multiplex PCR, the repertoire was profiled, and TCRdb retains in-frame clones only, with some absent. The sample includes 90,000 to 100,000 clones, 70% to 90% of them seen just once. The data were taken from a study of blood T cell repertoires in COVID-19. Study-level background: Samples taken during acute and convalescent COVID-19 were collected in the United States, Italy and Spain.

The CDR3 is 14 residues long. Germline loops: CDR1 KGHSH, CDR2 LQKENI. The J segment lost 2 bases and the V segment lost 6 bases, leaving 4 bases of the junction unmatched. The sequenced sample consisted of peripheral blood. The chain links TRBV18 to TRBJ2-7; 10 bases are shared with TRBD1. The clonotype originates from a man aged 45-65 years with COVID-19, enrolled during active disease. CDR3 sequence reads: CASSAGTGAYEQYF. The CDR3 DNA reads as TGTGCCAGCTCCGCCGGGACAGGGGCCTACGAGCAGTACTTC.